This entry lists 24 T cell receptor beta chains sequenced from one sample in a study of blood T cell repertoires in COVID-19. Assay used: immunoSEQ multiplex PCR; TCRdb lists only in-frame clones, some missing. This sample has fewer than 400,000 clones, with 80% to 90% found just once. Source material: PBMCs or T cells enriched from blood (not recorded which). Source of these receptors: a woman between 18 and 29 years old who had recovered from COVID-19.

V usage is TRBV27 and J usage is TRBJ1-1, with D unresolved. V dropped 6 bases and J dropped 0 bases, with 17 bases sitting between them. The length of the CDR3 is 16 residues. The germline V gene encodes CDR1 MNHEY and CDR2 SMNVEV (reference sequence). The CDR3 coding sequence is TGTGCCAGCAGCTCCTTCGGGTTTACTATGAACACTGAAGCTTTCTTT. Amino acids: CASSSFGFTMNTEAFF.

This chain links TRBV27 with TRBJ2-1; TRBD2 aligns across 12 bases. After removal of 0 bases from V and 9 bases from J, the junction contained 6 bases not matched to a gene. Germline V gives CDR1 MNHEY, CDR2 SMNVEV (reference sequence). The CDR3 is made up of 16 amino acids. CDR3 DNA: TGTGCCAGCAGTTTATCGCCGGGACTAGCGGGTAGTGAGCAGTTCTTC. Translation gives CASSLSPGLAGSEQFF.

This clone was counted only a few times. V usage is TRBV29-1 and J usage is TRBJ1-1; 9 nucleotides line up with TRBD1. The germline gives CDR1 SQVTM, CDR2 ANQGSEA. Germline trimming cut 3 bases from V and 4 bases from J; bases unmatched to any gene: 6. CDR3 length: 14 amino acids. The CDR3 region has the DNA TGCAGCGTTGACCCCGGGACAGGGCCCACTGAAGCTTTCTTT. Its protein product is CSVDPGTGPTEAFF.

CDR3 protein: CASSDQGRNYGYTF. The DNA for the CDR3 is TGTGCCAGCAGTGACCAGGGTAGAAACTATGGCTACACCTTC. The chain links TRBV2 to TRBJ1-2; D is possibly TRBD1 (5 bases). CDR3 length: 14 residues. V was clipped by 3 bases and J by 2 bases, with 10 bases between them. From germline, CDR1 is SNHLY and CDR2 FYNNEI.

This clone was recorded a few times. The chain links TRBV3-1 (or the pseudogene TRBV3-2) to TRBJ1-2, with TRBD1 matching over 9 bases. The CDR3 covers 15 residues. Unmatched junction bases numbered 11, after V lost 4 bases and J lost 8 bases. Germline V gene lookup returns CDR1 LGHDT and CDR2 YNNKEL (reference sequence). CDR3: CASSPPGQGLRGYTF. In DNA form, the CDR3 reads TGTGCCAGCAGCCCTCCGGGACAGGGTTTACGGGGCTACACCTTC.

The gene calls are TRBV18 and TRBJ1-1; D uncertain. The V and J ends lost 6 bases and 2 bases respectively, with 13 bases between them. The germline gives CDR1 KGHSH, CDR2 LQKENI. The CDR3 has 14 amino acids. CDR3 sequence (DNA): TGTGCCAGCTCCGAGAGGTTCCAAAACACTGAAGCTTTCTTT. It yields the protein CASSERFQNTEAFF.

CDR3 in amino acids: CASSVGRGRPETQYF. The DNA for the CDR3 is TGTGCCAGCAGCGTAGGGCGGGGGAGGCCAGAGACCCAGTACTTC. This rearrangement joins TRBV9 to TRBJ2-5; 7 bases align to TRBD2. V lost 0 bases and J lost 4; bases outside the gene matches: 6. Germline V lookup: CDR1 SGDLS, CDR2 YYNGEE. The CDR3 spans 15 residues.

The chain has TRBV4-3 and TRBJ1-1, with D possibly TRBD1 on 5 matching bases. The CDR3 extends over 14 amino acids. Per germline, CDR1 LGHNA and CDR2 YSLEER. V was trimmed by 4 bases and J by 4 bases, leaving 13 bases between them. The CDR3: CASSRREGSTEAFF. The CDR3, as DNA: TGCGCCAGCAGCCGCAGGGAGGGGTCCACTGAAGCTTTCTTT.

The chain has TRBV5-1 and TRBJ1-3; weak D call: TRBD1 (5 bases). The CDR3 contains 16 residues. Germline CDR1 SGHRS, CDR2 YFSETQ. The V gene lost 2 bases and the J gene lost 2 bases, with 14 bases spanning the gap. Here the CDR3 reads CASSLQAYGTGNTIYF. The CDR3 DNA reads as TGCGCCAGCAGCTTACAGGCATACGGCACTGGAAACACCATATATTTT.

This clone turned up a few times. The chain joins TRBV5-4 to TRBJ1-1; D uncertain. The germline V gene encodes CDR1 SGHNT and CDR2 YYREEE (reference sequence). There are 13 residues in the CDR3. The ends were cut back, 0 bases at V and 6 bases at J, with 9 bases in the middle. The CDR3 sequence: CASSLGRVSEAFF. DNA for the CDR3: TGTGCCAGCAGCTTGGGGCGGGTCTCTGAAGCTTTCTTT.

This chain joins TRBV7-8 and TRBJ2-7; 10 nucleotides match TRBD2. Germline CDR1 reads SGHVS; CDR2 reads FQNEAQ. V was pared by 4 bases and J by 4 bases, with 7 bases of the junction left unmatched. This CDR3 comprises 15 residues. The CDR3 coding sequence is TGTGCCAGCAGCTACGGACTAGCGGACAATTACGAGCAGTACTTC. Translated, it gives CASSYGLADNYEQYF. Together with reference TRBV7-8 and TRBJ2-7, the CDR3 gives the full variable domain: GAGVSQSPRYKVAKRGQDVALRCDPISGHVSLFWYQQALGQGPEFLTYFQNEAQLDKSGLPSDRFFAERPEGSVSTLKIQRTQQEDSAVYLCASSYGLADNYEQYFGPGTRLTVT.

This rearrangement joins TRBV5-4 to TRBJ2-2; maybe TRBD2 (6 bases). With 0 bases removed from V and 0 bases from J, the gap between germline ends came to 6 bases. Germline V gives CDR1 SGHNT, CDR2 YYREEE (reference sequence). This CDR3 comprises 15 residues. DNA for the CDR3: TGTGCCAGCAGCTTGGCGGGGGCGAACACCGGGGAGCTGTTTTTT. Translation gives CASSLAGANTGELFF.

J is TRBJ2-6 and V is TRBV2; perhaps TRBD2 as D (5 bases). Germline V gives CDR1 SNHLY, CDR2 FYNNEI. The CDR3 is 14 amino acids. The ends were cut back, 7 bases at V and 4 bases at J, with 11 bases in the middle. This chain's CDR3 is CASNELGGANVLTF. CDR3 bases: TGTGCCAGCAACGAACTAGGGGGGGCCAACGTCCTGACTTTC.

The chain carries TRBV4-1 and TRBJ2-1, with TRBD2 identical over 10 bases. The CDR3 consists of 15 residues. V trimming: 2 bases; J trimming: 10 bases; junction bases outside the gene matches: 8. The germline V gene has CDR1 MGHRA and CDR2 YSYEKL. CDR3 sequence: CASSQQGTSVIEQFF. CDR3 in DNA: TGCGCCAGCAGCCAACAGGGGACTAGCGTTATAGAGCAGTTCTTC.

The chain combines TRBV7-8 with TRBJ1-3; a weak D match, TRBD1 (5 bases). Trimming pared 4 bases from V and 0 bases from J, leaving 19 bases between. The germline CDR1 and CDR2 sequences are SGHVS and FQNEAQ. The CDR3 contains 18 residues. CDR3 residues: CASSSDSPVLFSGNTIYF. The CDR3 region has the DNA TGTGCCAGCAGCTCCGACAGCCCGGTTTTATTCTCTGGAAACACCATATATTTT.

This clone was found once. The CDR3 DNA follows: TGTGCCAGCAGCCCAGGGGGCGGTAACTATGGCTACACCTTC. Encoded protein: CASSPGGGNYGYTF. The chain links TRBV5-6 to TRBJ1-2; 8 bases line up with TRBD1. This CDR3 has 14 residues. V lost 4 bases and J lost 1; bases outside the gene matches: 3. Germline CDR1 reads SGHDT; CDR2 reads YYEEEE.

CDR3 protein: CASIITGIYGYTF. The CDR3 DNA is TGTGCCAGCATAATAACAGGAATCTATGGCTACACCTTC. The rearrangement links TRBV2 to TRBJ1-2, with D possibly TRBD1 on 5 matching bases. V lost 7 bases and J 4 bases, leaving 13 bases between the germline ends. CDR1 is SNHLY, CDR2 FYNNEI, per germline. The CDR3 consists of 13 residues. Full variable domain (rest looked up from reference TRBV2 and TRBJ1-2): EPEVTQTPSHQVTQMGQEVILRCVPISNHLYFYWYRQILGQKVEFLVSFYNNEISEKSEIFDDQFSVERPDGSNFTLKIRSTKLEDSAMYFCASIITGIYGYTFGSGTRLTVV.

This sequence joins TRBV28 and TRBJ2-3; D perhaps matches TRBD2 (6 bases). Germline CDR1 reads MDHEN; CDR2 reads SYDVKM. This CDR3 has 16 amino acids. The germline V and J ends were trimmed by 5 bases and 6 bases, with 21 bases remaining between them. The CDR3 nucleotides are TGTGCCAGCAGTCCTTCCCGGGTCGGGGGTGTCGATACGCAGTATTTT. Its protein is CASSPSRVGGVDTQYF.

The genes are TRBV11-2 and TRBJ1-2; no firm D call. The V gene's germline CDR1 is SGHAT and CDR2 FQNNGV. The CDR3 covers 14 residues. V lost 5 bases, J lost 4 bases, and 14 bases lay in between. CDR3 in DNA: TGTGCCAGCAGCCAGGCTACAAGCCTCTATGGCTACACCTTC. It yields the protein CASSQATSLYGYTF.

The chain recombines TRBV6-2 or TRBV6-3 with TRBJ1-2, with 9 bases identical to TRBD1. Germline loops: CDR1 MNHEY, CDR2 SVGEGT. The CDR3 spans 15 residues. V lost 6 bases and J lost 2; bases outside the gene matches: 7. The CDR3 loop is CASSDHGTGNYGYTF. The CDR3 DNA reads TGTGCCAGCAGCGACCACGGGACAGGGAACTATGGCTACACCTTC.

The chain is built from TRBV9 and TRBJ2-1; 9 bases fit TRBD1. Trimming at V came to 3 bases and at J to 9 bases, leaving 10 bases not matched to a gene. CDR3 length: 15 amino acids. From germline, CDR1 is SGDLS and CDR2 YYNGEE. CDR3 nucleotides: TGTGCCAGCAGCGACCGGGACAGGGTATTTTCTGAGCAGTTCTTC. Translating gives CASSDRDRVFSEQFF. Filled out from reference TRBV9 and TRBJ2-1, the complete variable domain reads DSGVTQTPKHLITATGQRVTLRCSPRSGDLSVYWYQQSLDQGLQFLIQYYNGEERAKGNILERFSAQQFPDLHSELNLSSLELGDSALYFCASSDRDRVFSEQFFGPGTRLTVL.

The gene calls are TRBV27 and TRBJ2-7, with 7 bases that match TRBD1. Germline loops: CDR1 MNHEY, CDR2 SMNVEV (reference sequence). V lost 7 bases to trimming and J lost 6 bases; unmatched junction nucleotides: 18. This CDR3 comprises 16 residues. This chain's CDR3 is CASNLNRGPQGFEQYF. In DNA, the CDR3 is TGTGCCAGCAACTTGAACAGGGGCCCCCAGGGTTTCGAGCAGTACTTC.

This clone was detected only a few times. The chain has TRBV5-1 and TRBJ1-6; no clear D gene. V gave up 5 bases and J gave up 6 bases, with 9 bases separating them. The CDR3 consists of 13 residues. CDR1 SGHRS and CDR2 YFSETQ come from the germline V gene. The CDR3 is CASREQPNSPLHF. CDR3 sequence (DNA): TGCGCCAGCAGAGAACAGCCTAATTCACCCCTCCACTTT.

With respect to this clone: This sample includes further DNA sequences coding for the same CDR3. The rearrangement links TRBV18 to TRBJ2-1, with D maybe TRBD2 (5 bases). CDR3 length equals 14 residues. The V and J ends lost 0 bases and 8 bases respectively, with 11 bases between them. Germline CDR1 KGHSH, CDR2 LQKENI. CDR3 loop: CASSPPAGGDEQFF. DNA for the CDR3: TGTGCCAGCTCACCACCGGCGGGTGGCGATGAGCAGTTCTTC. The full variable domain, in which reference TRBV18 and TRBJ2-1 provide the parts outside the CDR3, is NAGVMQNPRHLVRRRGQEARLRCSPMKGHSHVYWYRQLPEEGLKFMVYLQKENIIDESGMPKERFSAEFPKEGPSILRIQQVVRGDSAAYFCASSPPAGGDEQFFGPGTRLTVL.